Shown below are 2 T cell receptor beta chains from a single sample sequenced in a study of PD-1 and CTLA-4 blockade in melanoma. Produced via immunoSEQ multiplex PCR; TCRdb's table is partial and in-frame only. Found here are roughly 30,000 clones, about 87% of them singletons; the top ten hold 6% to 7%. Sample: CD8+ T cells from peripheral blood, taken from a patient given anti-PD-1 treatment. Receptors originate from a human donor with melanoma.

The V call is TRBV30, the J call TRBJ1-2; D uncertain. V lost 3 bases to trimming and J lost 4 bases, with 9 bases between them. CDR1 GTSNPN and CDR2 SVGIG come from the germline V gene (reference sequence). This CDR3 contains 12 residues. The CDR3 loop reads CAWSQDGYGYTF. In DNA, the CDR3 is TGTGCCTGGAGCCAGGACGGCTATGGCTACACCTTC.

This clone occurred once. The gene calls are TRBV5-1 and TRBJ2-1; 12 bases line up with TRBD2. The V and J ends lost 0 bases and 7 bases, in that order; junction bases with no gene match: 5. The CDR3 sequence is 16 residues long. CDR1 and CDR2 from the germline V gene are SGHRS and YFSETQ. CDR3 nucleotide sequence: TGCGCCAGCAGCTTGGTGCTAGCGGGGGGGCTTAATGAGCAGTTCTTC. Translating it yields CASSLVLAGGLNEQFF. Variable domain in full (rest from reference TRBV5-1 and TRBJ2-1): KAGVTQTPRYLIKTRGQQVTLSCSPISGHRSVSWYQQTPGQGLQFLFEYFSETQRNKGNFPGRFSGRQFSNSRSEMNVSTLELGDSALYLCASSLVLAGGLNEQFFGPGTRLTVL.